This is a list of T cell receptor beta chains from one sample in a study of T cell changes during pregnancy in multiple sclerosis. Assay: immunoSEQ multiplex PCR; the TCRdb copy retains only in-frame clones and omits some. The sample records tens of thousands of clones, roughly 89% being singletons. The material sequenced was CD4+ T cells from peripheral blood mononuclear cells, taken in the first trimester of pregnancy. The receptors come from a female donor in good health, enrolled as a control in a pregnancy study. CDR3s include the opening cysteine and the closing phenylalanine or tryptophan. Fields, in order: J gene, V gene, clone size, D gene, CDR3 protein, CDR3 DNA. The D gene is left open where the match is weak. Expanded clones are given a class, and other clones once, few, many or no size at all.

>TRBJ2-7|TRBV14|-|-
CASSPGPWYEQYF
TGTGCCAGCAGCCCTGGGCCATGGTACGAGCAGTACTTC
>TRBJ2-7|TRBV7-8|-|TRBD2
CASSYGGAGEQYF
TGTGCCAGCAGCTACGGGGGGGCGGGAGAGCAGTACTTC
>TRBJ2-3|TRBV30|-|TRBD2
CAWIPLAGGTDTQYF
TGTGCCTGGATCCCCCTAGCGGGAGGCACAGATACGCAGTATTTT
>TRBJ2-5|TRBV6-5|-|-
CASSLLGGRETQYF
TGTGCCAGCAGTTTGTTAGGGGGTAGGGAGACCCAGTACTTC
>TRBJ2-4|TRBV28|-|-
CASSPNPGLLGGAKNIQYF
TGTGCCAGCAGTCCAAACCCGGGACTCCTAGGTGGAGCCAAAAACATTCAGTACTTC
>TRBJ1-5|TRBV9|-|-
CASSVVLGSGQPQHF
TGTGCCAGCAGCGTAGTCCTTGGTTCGGGTCAGCCCCAGCATTTT
>TRBJ2-1|TRBV29-1|-|TRBD2
CSVEGGRSTHEQFF
TGCAGCGTTGAGGGAGGGAGAAGTACCCATGAGCAGTTCTTC
>TRBJ1-6|TRBV9|few|-
CASSVAPGSNSPLHF
TGTGCCAGCAGCGTAGCCCCGGGGTCTAATTCACCCCTCCACTTT
>TRBJ2-7|TRBV2|-|TRBD2
CASSELVAGPYEQYF
TGTGCCAGCAGTGAACTAGTAGCGGGGCCCTACGAGCAGTACTTC
>TRBJ1-2|TRBV27|-|TRBD1
CASSQDRFDTYGYTF
TGTGCCAGCAGCCAGGACAGGTTCGACACTTATGGCTACACCTTC
>TRBJ2-7|TRBV2|-|-
CASSEAAGTYEQYF
TGTGCCAGCAGTGAAGCGGCGGGGACCTACGAGCAGTACTTC
>TRBJ1-1|TRBV6-4|-|-
CASSDEGRRTEAFF
TGTGCCAGCAGTGACGAGGGTCGGAGGACTGAAGCTTTCTTT
>TRBJ2-1|TRBV28|-|-
CASTSARNEQFF
TGTGCCAGCACCAGTGCCAGGAATGAGCAGTTCTTC
>TRBJ1-2|TRBV10-3|-|TRBD1
CAIRGTGIYGYTF
TGTGCCATCAGGGGGACAGGGATCTATGGCTACACCTTC